This T cell receptor (beta chain) was found in a study of control samples from healthy donors and cancer patients. This table comes from immunoSEQ multiplex PCR, and its TCRdb copy is limited to in-frame clones, with some not included. This sample has 130,000 or so clones, with 80% to 95% found just once. J lost 6 bases, V lost 5 bases, and 12 bases had no gene match. The CDR3 sequence is 16 residues long. CDR1 and CDR2 from the germline V gene are SGHVS and FNYEAQ. The specimen was blood. The TCR originated in a man younger than 35 in good health. This chain joins TRBV7-6 and TRBJ2-3; TRBD2 agrees at 9 bases. DNA for the CDR3: TGTGCCAGCAGCGCCCTCGCGGGGGGGCCTGGGGATACGCAGTATTTT. The encoded protein is CASSALAGGPGDTQYF.